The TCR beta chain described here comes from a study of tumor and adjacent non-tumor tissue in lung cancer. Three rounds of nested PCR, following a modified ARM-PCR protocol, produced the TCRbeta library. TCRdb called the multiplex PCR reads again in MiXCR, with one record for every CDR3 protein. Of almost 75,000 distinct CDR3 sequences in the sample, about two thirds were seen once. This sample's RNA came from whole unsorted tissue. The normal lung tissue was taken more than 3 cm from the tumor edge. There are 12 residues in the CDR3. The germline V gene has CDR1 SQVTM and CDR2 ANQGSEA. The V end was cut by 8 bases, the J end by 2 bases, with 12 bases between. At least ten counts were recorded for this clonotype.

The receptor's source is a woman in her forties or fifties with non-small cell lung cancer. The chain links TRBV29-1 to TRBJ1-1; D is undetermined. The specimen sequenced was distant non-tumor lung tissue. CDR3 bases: TGCAGCTCGACGACCGGAAACACTGAAGCTTTCTTT. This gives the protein CSSTTGNTEAFF.